This TCR beta chain was sequenced for a study of CD8 T cells in ankylosing spondylitis. Findings of the study overall: What appeared characteristic of ankylosing spondylitis blood was a TCR beta motif of 7 or 8 highly homologous variants. There was reportedly significant enrichment of clones that were disease-linked in matched ankylosing spondylitis synovial fluid. Previously reported in reactive arthritis synovial fluid and blood were some of the motif variants.

The TCR beta libraries were generated through quantitative 5'-RACE incorporating molecular barcodes. MiXCR, run by TCRdb on the 5' RACE reads, gives a single entry per CDR3 protein. The repertoire includes 120,000 or so distinct CDR3 sequences, roughly an eighth of them detected once, and about 3% sits in the top ten. This clonotype came up a few times. No antigen is known for it. V shed 5 bases, J shed 4 bases, and the junction held 4 bases outside the gene matches. The CDR3 is 14 amino acids. Material for sequencing was blood, either unsorted or a sorted T cell fraction (not recorded which). V is TRBV12-3 or TRBV12-4 and J is TRBJ2-1, with 8 bases aligning to TRBD1. This clonotype originated in a female donor with ankylosing spondylitis or in good health (not recorded which). As DNA, the CDR3 is TGTGCCAGCAGTATGGACAGGGAGTACAATGAGCAGTTCTTC. It is translated as CASSMDREYNEQFF.